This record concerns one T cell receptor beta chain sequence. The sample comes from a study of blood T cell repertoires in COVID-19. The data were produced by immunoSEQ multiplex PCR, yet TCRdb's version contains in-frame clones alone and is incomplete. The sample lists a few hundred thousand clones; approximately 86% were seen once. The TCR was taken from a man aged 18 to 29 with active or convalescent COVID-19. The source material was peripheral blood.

CDR3 sequence: CASSFLANTEAFF. DNA of the CDR3: TGTGCCAGCAGTTTTCTAGCGAACACTGAAGCTTTCTTT. This rearrangement joins TRBV27 to TRBJ1-1; no definite D call. The germline V and J ends were trimmed by 3 bases and 1 base, with 6 bases remaining between them. Germline lookup yields CDR1 MNHEY and CDR2 SMNVEV (reference sequence). The CDR3 has 13 residues.